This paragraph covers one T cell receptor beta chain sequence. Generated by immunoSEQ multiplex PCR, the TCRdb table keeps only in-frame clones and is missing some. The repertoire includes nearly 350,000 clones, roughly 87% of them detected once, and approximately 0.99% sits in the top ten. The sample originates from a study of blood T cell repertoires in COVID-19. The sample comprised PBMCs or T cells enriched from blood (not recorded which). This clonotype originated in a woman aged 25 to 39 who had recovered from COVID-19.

CDR3 nucleotides: TGTGCCAGCAGGGCCGAGAACACCGGGGAGCTGTTTTTT. This translates into CASRAENTGELFF. V is TRBV2 and J is TRBJ2-2; D gene unclear. CDR1 is SNHLY, CDR2 FYNNEI, per germline. Trimming pared 6 bases from V and 1 base from J, leaving 6 bases between. The CDR3 covers 13 residues.